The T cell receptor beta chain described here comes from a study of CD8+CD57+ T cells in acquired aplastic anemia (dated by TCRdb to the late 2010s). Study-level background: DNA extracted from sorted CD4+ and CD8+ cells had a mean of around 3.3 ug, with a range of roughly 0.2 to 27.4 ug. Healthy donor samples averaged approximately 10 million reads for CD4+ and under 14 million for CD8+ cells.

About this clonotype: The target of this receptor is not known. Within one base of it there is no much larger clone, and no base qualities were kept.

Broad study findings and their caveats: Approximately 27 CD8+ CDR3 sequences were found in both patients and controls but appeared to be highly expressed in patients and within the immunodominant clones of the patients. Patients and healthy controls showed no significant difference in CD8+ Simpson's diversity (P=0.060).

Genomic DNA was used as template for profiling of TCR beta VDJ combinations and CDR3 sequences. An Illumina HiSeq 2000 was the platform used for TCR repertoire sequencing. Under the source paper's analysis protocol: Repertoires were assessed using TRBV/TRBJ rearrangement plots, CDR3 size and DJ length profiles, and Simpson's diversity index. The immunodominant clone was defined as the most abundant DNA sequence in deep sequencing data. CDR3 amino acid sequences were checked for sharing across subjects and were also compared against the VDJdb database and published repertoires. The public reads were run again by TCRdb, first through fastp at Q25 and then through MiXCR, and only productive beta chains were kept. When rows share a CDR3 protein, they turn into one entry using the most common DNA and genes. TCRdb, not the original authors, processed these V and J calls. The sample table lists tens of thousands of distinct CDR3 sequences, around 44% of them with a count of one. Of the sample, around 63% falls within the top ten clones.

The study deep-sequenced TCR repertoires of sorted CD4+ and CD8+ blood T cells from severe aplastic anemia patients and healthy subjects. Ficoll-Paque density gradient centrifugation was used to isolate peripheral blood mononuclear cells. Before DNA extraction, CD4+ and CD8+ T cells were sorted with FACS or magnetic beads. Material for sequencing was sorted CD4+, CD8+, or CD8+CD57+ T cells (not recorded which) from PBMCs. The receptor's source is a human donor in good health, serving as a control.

The bases are TGTGCCAGCAGCTTAAGTGCGCCGGGACAGGGGGATGGCTACACCTTC. Translated, this gives CASSLSAPGQGDGYTF. This chain joins TRBV11-1 to TRBJ1-2, and TRBD1 matches 11 of the central bases. Looking up the germline V gene (reference sequence) yields CDR1 SGHAT and CDR2 FQDESV. Clipping removes 2 bases from V and 6 bases from J, with 8 as the unmatched junction base count. From the cysteine up to the phenylalanine, the CDR3 has a length of 16 residues. Here the CDR3 DNA is all that survives: 48 bases in frame from base 1.